This is a list of T cell receptor beta chains from one sample in a study of blood T cell repertoires in COVID-19. Only in-frame clones appear in the TCRdb table, and some are missing; sequencing was by immunoSEQ multiplex PCR. In the table there are under 300,000 clones, about 87% of which are singletons. Source material: peripheral blood. The receptors originated from a woman aged 70-85 years with active or convalescent COVID-19. Both conserved end residues are part of each CDR3. D genes are given only for firm matches.

v_gene	d_gene	j_gene	CDR3aa
TRBV10-1	-	TRBJ1-1	CATTGSVGEAFF
TRBV11-3	TRBD2	TRBJ2-7	CASSAVSGGLDEQYF
TRBV5-3	-	TRBJ1-2	CAIPGWIYGYTF
TRBV2	TRBD1	TRBJ1-1	CAILQGTEAFF
TRBV7-2	-	TRBJ2-7	CASSLNSFRDEQYF
TRBV7-9	-	TRBJ1-1	CASSSQGPNTEAFF
TRBV18	TRBD2	TRBJ2-7	CASSPRGDWGYEQYF
TRBV6-5	-	TRBJ2-1	CASNALQNYNEQFF
TRBV7-6	TRBD2	TRBJ2-7	CASSRSTSGSYEQYF
TRBV5-1	-	TRBJ2-1	CASSLGATYNEQFF
TRBV7-8	TRBD1	TRBJ1-2	CASSFSRGPAYGYTF
TRBV11-2	TRBD1	TRBJ1-1	CASSPYRGVGNTEAFF
TRBV19	TRBD1	TRBJ1-2	CASSTDRGGYGYTF
TRBV12-3/TRBV12-4	TRBD1	TRBJ1-4	CASSLTGDEKLFF
TRBV7-8	-	TRBJ2-4	CASRAVGGNIQYF
TRBV11-3	TRBD2	TRBJ2-5	CASRGAGEETQYF
TRBV7-9	-	TRBJ1-1	CASSLGLEAFF
TRBV5-4	-	TRBJ2-1	CASSSVYLDNEQFF
TRBV6-2/TRBV6-3	TRBD1	TRBJ1-1	CASSLGQGGLFEAFF
TRBV11-3	TRBD1	TRBJ1-1	CASSLAGGTEAFF
TRBV9	-	TRBJ2-1	CASSPQGVINNEQFF
TRBV18	-	TRBJ1-1	CASSPGGALETEAFF
TRBV7-2	-	TRBJ2-7	CASRLGRPSYEQYF
TRBV6-6	TRBD2	TRBJ2-7	CASSNERGGPPHEQYF
TRBV5-4	-	TRBJ1-6	CASSLGGGVHSPLHF
TRBV27	TRBD1	TRBJ1-2	CASSSGTGIYGYTF
TRBV7-2	-	TRBJ1-4	CASSLAMHSRNEKLFF
TRBV25-1	TRBD2	TRBJ2-3	CASSPVRGAGGTDTQYF
TRBV12-3/TRBV12-4	-	TRBJ1-1	CASNSGNTEAFF
TRBV2	-	TRBJ1-5	CASSWAAGQPQHF
TRBV9	TRBD1	TRBJ1-1	CASSVADRGYRNTEAFF
TRBV6-2/TRBV6-3	-	TRBJ1-5	CASSYSSMGLLNQPQHF